These T cell receptor beta chains were read from a single sample in a study of monozygotic twins with inflammatory bowel disease. TCRdb re-called the 5' RACE reads; one entry per CDR3 protein, DNA not given. This sample lists a few hundred thousand distinct CDR3 sequences; its ten largest clones have around 2.6%. Material for sequencing was blood. The receptors originated from a human donor with ulcerative colitis or Crohn's disease, or a healthy co-twin of an affected twin (not recorded which). CDR3s include the opening cysteine and the closing phenylalanine or tryptophan.

V gene: TRBV6-1
CDR3 length: 14
J gene: TRBJ2-7
CDR3 protein: CASRLSGAAYEQYF

V gene: TRBV19
CDR3 length: 13
J gene: TRBJ2-7
CDR3 protein: CASGDRGDYEQYF

V gene: TRBV20-1
CDR3 length: 14
J gene: TRBJ2-1
CDR3 protein: CSARDVKGAFEQFF

V gene: TRBV15
CDR3 length: 13
J gene: TRBJ2-7
CDR3 protein: CATSRDLGYEQYF

V gene: TRBV20-1
CDR3 length: 13
J gene: TRBJ1-5
CDR3 protein: CSARDSVNQPQHF

V gene: TRBV20-1
CDR3 length: 16
J gene: TRBJ1-3
CDR3 protein: CSARPGQGSSGNTIYF

V gene: TRBV7-2
CDR3 length: 17
J gene: TRBJ2-3
CDR3 protein: CASSLGSRDFRPGTQYF

V gene: TRBV24-1
CDR3 length: 14
J gene: TRBJ1-1
CDR3 protein: CATSEPGREGEAFF

V gene: TRBV5-6
CDR3 length: 18
J gene: TRBJ1-5
CDR3 protein: CASSLYFLSGGGNQPQHF

V gene: TRBV6-1
CDR3 length: 16
J gene: TRBJ2-1
CDR3 protein: CASSVSSGGSYNEQFF

V gene: TRBV15
CDR3 length: 14
J gene: TRBJ1-6
CDR3 protein: CATSLETYNSPLHF

V gene: TRBV5-1
CDR3 length: 15
J gene: TRBJ2-7
CDR3 protein: CASSWGWTGFYEQYF

V gene: TRBV5-7
CDR3 length: 17
J gene: TRBJ1-2
CDR3 protein: CASSLGPHHRGNYGYTF

V gene: TRBV20-1
CDR3 length: 14
J gene: TRBJ2-5
CDR3 protein: CSASTGDPKETQYF

V gene: TRBV4-1
CDR3 length: 16
J gene: TRBJ2-4
CDR3 protein: CASSLEGVLAKNIQYF

V gene: TRBV21-1
CDR3 length: 18
J gene: TRBJ2-7
CDR3 protein: CASSKDNREGGSRIEQYF

V gene: TRBV7-9
CDR3 length: 14
J gene: TRBJ2-7
CDR3 protein: CASSSAGTSYEQYF

V gene: TRBV4-3
CDR3 length: 14
J gene: TRBJ1-6
CDR3 protein: CASSQDRIDSPLHF

V gene: TRBV9
CDR3 length: 13
J gene: TRBJ2-1
CDR3 protein: CASSVGDNNEQFF

V gene: TRBV7-2
CDR3 length: 16
J gene: TRBJ1-1
CDR3 protein: CASSLEPNRGITEAFF

V gene: TRBV6-5
CDR3 length: 12
J gene: TRBJ2-1
CDR3 protein: CASSYDFGEQFF

V gene: TRBV5-1
CDR3 length: 14
J gene: TRBJ1-1
CDR3 protein: CASSLGRRGTEAFF

V gene: TRBV12-3/TRBV12-4
CDR3 length: 14
J gene: TRBJ1-1
CDR3 protein: CASTLQTLNTEAFF

V gene: TRBV7-2
CDR3 length: 16
J gene: TRBJ2-3
CDR3 protein: CASRFRLAGYTDTQYF

V gene: TRBV6-5
CDR3 length: 15
J gene: TRBJ2-1
CDR3 protein: CASSYSRVVYNEQFF

V gene: TRBV24-1
CDR3 length: 16
J gene: TRBJ2-3
CDR3 protein: CATSESRTGSTDTQYF

V gene: TRBV3-1
CDR3 length: 16
J gene: TRBJ2-1
CDR3 protein: CASSPRGGGRNNEQFF

V gene: TRBV7-2
CDR3 length: 14
J gene: TRBJ1-2
CDR3 protein: CASSYGARPEGYTF

V gene: TRBV12-3/TRBV12-4
CDR3 length: 15
J gene: TRBJ2-7
CDR3 protein: CASSSNRLNSGEQYF

V gene: TRBV7-3
CDR3 length: 14
J gene: TRBJ1-1
CDR3 protein: CASSLGNTNTEAFF

V gene: TRBV20-1
CDR3 length: 16
J gene: TRBJ1-5
CDR3 protein: CSARDREGAVVGPQHF

V gene: TRBV7-6
CDR3 length: 15
J gene: TRBJ2-7
CDR3 protein: CASSFKTSGGYEQYF

V gene: TRBV3-1
CDR3 length: 15
J gene: TRBJ1-1
CDR3 protein: CASSPLPGGGTEAFF

V gene: TRBV28
CDR3 length: 14
J gene: TRBJ2-7
CDR3 protein: CASRGQGFTYEQYF

V gene: TRBV5-1
CDR3 length: 16
J gene: TRBJ2-5
CDR3 protein: CASSYTYGTGQETQYF

V gene: TRBV7-8
CDR3 length: 15
J gene: TRBJ2-7
CDR3 protein: CASSLGLGNDYEQYF

V gene: TRBV6-5
CDR3 length: 18
J gene: TRBJ2-2
CDR3 protein: CASSYGTGVPTDTGELFF

V gene: TRBV18
CDR3 length: 12
J gene: TRBJ1-2
CDR3 protein: CASSPDYAGYTF

V gene: TRBV30
CDR3 length: 12
J gene: TRBJ2-3
CDR3 protein: CAWGVGTDTQYF

V gene: TRBV2
CDR3 length: 18
J gene: TRBJ2-2
CDR3 protein: CASTPGTGPKRDTGELFF

V gene: TRBV12-3/TRBV12-4
CDR3 length: 15
J gene: TRBJ2-7
CDR3 protein: CASSLSFGSSYEQYF

V gene: TRBV7-3
CDR3 length: 14
J gene: TRBJ2-2
CDR3 protein: CASSQQGNTGELFF

V gene: TRBV19
CDR3 length: 14
J gene: TRBJ2-7
CDR3 protein: CASSPRAGTYEQYF

V gene: TRBV2
CDR3 length: 13
J gene: TRBJ1-2
CDR3 protein: CASSVAGGYGYTF

V gene: TRBV28
CDR3 length: 12
J gene: TRBJ2-2
CDR3 protein: CASSLSGRELFF

V gene: TRBV3-1
CDR3 length: 16
J gene: TRBJ1-2
CDR3 protein: CASSQEGYEANYGYTF

V gene: TRBV7-9
CDR3 length: 15
J gene: TRBJ1-5
CDR3 protein: CASSELGTDNQPQHF

V gene: TRBV25-1
CDR3 length: 15
J gene: TRBJ2-7
CDR3 protein: CASSARDRGRKEQYF

V gene: TRBV12-3/TRBV12-4
CDR3 length: 13
J gene: TRBJ2-7
CDR3 protein: CASSLVNDDEQYF

V gene: TRBV5-5
CDR3 length: 14
J gene: TRBJ2-3
CDR3 protein: CASSFFTSTDTQYF

V gene: TRBV9
CDR3 length: 16
J gene: TRBJ2-1
CDR3 protein: CASSGRAGLEYNEQFF

V gene: TRBV24-1
CDR3 length: 15
J gene: TRBJ2-1
CDR3 protein: CATCDPRGSYNEQFF